Here is one T cell receptor (beta chain) with its context. Its antigen is unknown. The donors comprised healthy bone marrow donors. 13 Jbeta primers and 60 Vbeta primers were used for the PCR. Sequencing used immunoSEQ multiplex PCR; TCRdb keeps in-frame clones, though not all of them. The repertoire consists of 90,000 to 110,000 clones, with approximately 80% occurring once and the leading ten covering under 2.5%. J was trimmed by 3 bases and V by 6 bases; bases with no gene match: 5. From germline, CDR1 is MNHEY and CDR2 SMNVEV (reference sequence). The CDR3 consists of 15 residues. The entry originates in a study of cytomegalovirus exposure and HLA in healthy donors. The overall study: Genetic ancestry analysis placed around four fifths of the roughly 400 donors that were genotyped in the Caucasian-associated cluster.

Study-wide points: HLA allele associations emerged for about 16,000 TCR beta sequences in a later analysis, at 0.05 false discovery rate.

Sequencing used PBMCs. The clonotype was recovered from a woman in her 30s in good health and CMV-seronegative. J is TRBJ2-3 and V is TRBV27; TRBD2 agrees at 11 bases. CDR3 sequence reads: CASRPTSGRTDTQYF. In nucleotides, the CDR3 is TGTGCCAGCAGGCCTACTAGCGGGAGAACAGATACGCAGTATTTT.